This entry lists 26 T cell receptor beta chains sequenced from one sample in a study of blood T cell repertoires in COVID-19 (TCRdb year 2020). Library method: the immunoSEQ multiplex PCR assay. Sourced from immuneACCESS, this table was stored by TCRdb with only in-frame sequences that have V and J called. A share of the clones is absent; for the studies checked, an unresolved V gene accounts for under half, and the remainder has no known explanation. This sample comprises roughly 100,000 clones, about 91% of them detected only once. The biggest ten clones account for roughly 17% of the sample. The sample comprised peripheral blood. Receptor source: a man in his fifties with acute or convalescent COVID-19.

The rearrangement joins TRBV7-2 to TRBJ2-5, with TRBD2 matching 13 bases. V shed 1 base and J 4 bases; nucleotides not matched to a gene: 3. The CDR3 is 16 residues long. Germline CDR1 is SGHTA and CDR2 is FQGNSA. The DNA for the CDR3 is TGTGCCAGCAGCTTAGGGGGACTAGCGGGGAGAGAGACCCAGTACTTC. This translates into CASSLGGLAGRETQYF.

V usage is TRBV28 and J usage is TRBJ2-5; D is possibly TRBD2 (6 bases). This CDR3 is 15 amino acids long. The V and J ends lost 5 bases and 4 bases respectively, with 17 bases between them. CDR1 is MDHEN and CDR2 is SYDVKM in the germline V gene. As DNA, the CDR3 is TGTGCCAGCAGTCCGCCGGGAGTAGCGGCAGAGACCCAGTACTTC. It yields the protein CASSPPGVAAETQYF.

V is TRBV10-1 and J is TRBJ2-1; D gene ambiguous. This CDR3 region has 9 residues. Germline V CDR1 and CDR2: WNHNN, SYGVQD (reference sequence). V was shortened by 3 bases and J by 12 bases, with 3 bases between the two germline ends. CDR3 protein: CASSDGQFF. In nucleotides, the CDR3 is TGCGCCAGCAGTGACGGGCAGTTCTTC.

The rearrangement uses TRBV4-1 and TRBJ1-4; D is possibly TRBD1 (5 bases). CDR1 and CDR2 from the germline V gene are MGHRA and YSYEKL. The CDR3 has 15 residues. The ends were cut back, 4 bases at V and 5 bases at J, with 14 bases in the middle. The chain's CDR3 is CASSPPSGGNEKLFF. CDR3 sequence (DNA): TGCGCCAGCAGCCCGCCGTCGGGGGGGAATGAAAAACTGTTTTTT.

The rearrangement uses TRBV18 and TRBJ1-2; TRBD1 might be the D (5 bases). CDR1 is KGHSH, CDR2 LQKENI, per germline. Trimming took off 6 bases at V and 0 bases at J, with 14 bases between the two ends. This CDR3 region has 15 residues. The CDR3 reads CASSPDSSTNYGYTF. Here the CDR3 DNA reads TGTGCCAGCTCCCCAGACAGCTCCACTAACTATGGCTACACCTTC. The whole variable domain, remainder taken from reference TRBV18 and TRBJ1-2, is NAGVMQNPRHLVRRRGQEARLRCSPMKGHSHVYWYRQLPEEGLKFMVYLQKENIIDESGMPKERFSAEFPKEGPSILRIQQVVRGDSAAYFCASSPDSSTNYGYTFGSGTRLTVV.

CDR3 in amino acids: CASSLRDGETEAFF. CDR3 nucleotides: TGTGCCAGCAGCCTCAGGGATGGGGAAACTGAAGCTTTCTTT. The rearrangement joins TRBV7-3 to TRBJ1-1, with a tentative D call TRBD1 (5 bases). The germline gives CDR1 SGHTA, CDR2 FQGTGA. CDR3 length: 14 amino acids. V lost 5 bases and J lost 5, with 15 bases in between.

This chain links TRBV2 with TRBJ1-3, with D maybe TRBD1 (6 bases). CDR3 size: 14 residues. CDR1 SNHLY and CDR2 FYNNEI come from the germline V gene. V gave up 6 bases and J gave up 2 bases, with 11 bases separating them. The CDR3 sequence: CASRPGHPGNTIYF. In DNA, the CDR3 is TGTGCCAGCAGGCCGGGACACCCTGGAAACACCATATATTTT. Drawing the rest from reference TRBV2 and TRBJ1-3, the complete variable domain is EPEVTQTPSHQVTQMGQEVILRCVPISNHLYFYWYRQILGQKVEFLVSFYNNEISEKSEIFDDQFSVERPDGSNFTLKIRSTKLEDSAMYFCASRPGHPGNTIYFGEGSWLTVV.

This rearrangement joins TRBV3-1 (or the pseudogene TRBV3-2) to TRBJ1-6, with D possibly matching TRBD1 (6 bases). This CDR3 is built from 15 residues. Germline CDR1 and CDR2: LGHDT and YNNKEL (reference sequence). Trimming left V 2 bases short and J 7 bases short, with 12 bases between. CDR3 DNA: TGTGCCAGCAGCCAAACGGACAGCACCAATTCACCCCTCCACTTT. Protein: CASSQTDSTNSPLHF.

CDR3 amino acids: CASSLTGQGSTGELFF. DNA for the CDR3: TGTGCCAGCAGTCTTACGGGACAGGGGAGTACCGGGGAGCTGTTTTTT. The rearrangement uses TRBV6-4 and TRBJ2-2; 10 bases line up with TRBD1. Germline-derived CDR1 and CDR2 are MRHNA and SNTAGT. This CDR3 is built from 16 residues. V lost 5 bases, J lost 5 bases, and 8 bases stayed unmatched.

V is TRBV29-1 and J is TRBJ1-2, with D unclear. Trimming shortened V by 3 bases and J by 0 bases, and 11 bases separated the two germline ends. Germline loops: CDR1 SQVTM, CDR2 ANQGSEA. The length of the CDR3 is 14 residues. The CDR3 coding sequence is TGCAGCGTTGATAAGCCGGGAACTAACTATGGCTACACCTTC. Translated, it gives CSVDKPGTNYGYTF.

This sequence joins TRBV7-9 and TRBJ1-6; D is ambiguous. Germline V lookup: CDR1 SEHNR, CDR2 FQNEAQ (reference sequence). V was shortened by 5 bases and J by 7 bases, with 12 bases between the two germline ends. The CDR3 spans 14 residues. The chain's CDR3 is CASSPEVPNSPLHF. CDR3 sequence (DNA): TGTGCCAGCAGCCCCGAGGTCCCGAATTCACCCCTCCACTTT.

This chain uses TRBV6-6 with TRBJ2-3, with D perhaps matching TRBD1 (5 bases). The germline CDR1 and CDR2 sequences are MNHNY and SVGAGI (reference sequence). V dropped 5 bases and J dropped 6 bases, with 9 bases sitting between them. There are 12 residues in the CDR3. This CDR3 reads CASSGAGDTQYF. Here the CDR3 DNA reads TGTGCCAGCAGTGGGGCAGGTGATACGCAGTATTTT.

The CDR3 DNA is TGTGCCAGCTCACCACCGGGACAGGGCGTAGTGGAGCAGTACTTC. It translates to CASSPPGQGVVEQYF. V and J are TRBV18 and TRBJ2-7, with 9 bases aligning to TRBD1. The CDR3 loop spans 15 amino acids. J gave up 7 bases and V 0 bases, and 7 bases lay outside the gene matches. CDR1 KGHSH and CDR2 LQKENI come from the germline V gene.

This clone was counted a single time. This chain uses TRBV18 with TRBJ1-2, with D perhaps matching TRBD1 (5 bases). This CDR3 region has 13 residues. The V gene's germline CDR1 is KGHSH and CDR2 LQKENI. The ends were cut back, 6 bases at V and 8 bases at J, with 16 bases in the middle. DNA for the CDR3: TGTGCCAGCTCCACCAATACGGGGGAAGGCTACACCTTC. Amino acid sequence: CASSTNTGEGYTF.

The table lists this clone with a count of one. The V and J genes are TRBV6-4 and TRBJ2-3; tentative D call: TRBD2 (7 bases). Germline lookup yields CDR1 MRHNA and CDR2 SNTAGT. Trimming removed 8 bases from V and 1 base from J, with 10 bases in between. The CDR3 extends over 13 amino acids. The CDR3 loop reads CASGGAGTDTQYF. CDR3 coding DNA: TGTGCCAGCGGGGGGGCAGGCACAGATACGCAGTATTTT.

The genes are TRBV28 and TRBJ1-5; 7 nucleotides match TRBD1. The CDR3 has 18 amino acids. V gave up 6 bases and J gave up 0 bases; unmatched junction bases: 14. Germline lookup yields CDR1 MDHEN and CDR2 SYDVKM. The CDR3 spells CASSPRRGQGGSNQPQHF. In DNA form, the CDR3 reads TGTGCCAGCAGCCCCCGACGAGGGCAGGGGGGTAGCAATCAGCCCCAGCATTTT. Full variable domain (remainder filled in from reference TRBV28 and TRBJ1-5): DVKVTQSSRYLVKRTGEKVFLECVQDMDHENMFWYRQDPGLGLRLIYFSYDVKMKEKGDIPEGYSVSREKKERFSLILESASTNQTSMYLCASSPRRGQGGSNQPQHFGDGTRLSIL.

The CDR3 DNA is TGTGCCAGCAGTGACTGGGGCCCTGGAGAGCAGTACTTC. Encoded protein: CASSDWGPGEQYF. The V gene is TRBV2, the J gene TRBJ2-7, with a tentative D call TRBD1 (5 bases). V was shortened by 3 bases and J by 7 bases, with 13 bases between the two germline ends. The CDR3 has 13 amino acids. Germline CDR1 SNHLY, CDR2 FYNNEI. Full variable domain (outside the CDR3, taken from reference TRBV2 and TRBJ2-7): EPEVTQTPSHQVTQMGQEVILRCVPISNHLYFYWYRQILGQKVEFLVSFYNNEISEKSEIFDDQFSVERPDGSNFTLKIRSTKLEDSAMYFCASSDWGPGEQYFGPGTRLTVT.

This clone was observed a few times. The CDR3 loop is CASSVDLWSTEAFF. The CDR3 DNA is TGTGCCAGCAGCGTAGACCTATGGAGCACTGAAGCTTTCTTT. V is TRBV9 and J is TRBJ1-1; no clear D gene. CDR3 length equals 14 residues. Between the trimmed V and J ends, which lost 0 bases and 4 bases, there was a span of 10 bases. Germline V lookup: CDR1 SGDLS, CDR2 YYNGEE.

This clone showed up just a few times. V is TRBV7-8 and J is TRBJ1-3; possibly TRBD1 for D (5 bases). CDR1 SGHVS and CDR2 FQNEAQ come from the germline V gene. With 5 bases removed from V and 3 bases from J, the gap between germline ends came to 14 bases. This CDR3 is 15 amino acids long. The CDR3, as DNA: TGTGCCAGCAGCAAAAAGGCTACAGGTGGAAACACCATATATTTT. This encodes CASSKKATGGNTIYF. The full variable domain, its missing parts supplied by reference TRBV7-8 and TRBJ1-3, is GAGVSQSPRYKVAKRGQDVALRCDPISGHVSLFWYQQALGQGPEFLTYFQNEAQLDKSGLPSDRFFAERPEGSVSTLKIQRTQQEDSAVYLCASSKKATGGNTIYFGEGSWLTVV.

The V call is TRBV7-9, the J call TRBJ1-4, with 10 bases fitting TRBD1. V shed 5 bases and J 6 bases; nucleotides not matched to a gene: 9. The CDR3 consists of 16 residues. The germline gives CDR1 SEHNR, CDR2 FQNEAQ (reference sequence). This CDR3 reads CASSPADRGVYEKLFF. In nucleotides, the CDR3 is TGTGCCAGCAGCCCAGCGGACAGGGGGGTTTATGAAAAACTGTTTTTT.

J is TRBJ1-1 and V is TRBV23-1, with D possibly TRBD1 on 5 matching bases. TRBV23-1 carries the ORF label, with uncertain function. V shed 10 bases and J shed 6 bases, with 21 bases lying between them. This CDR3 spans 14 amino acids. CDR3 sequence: CATNRTQGYAEAFF. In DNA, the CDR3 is TGCGCCACTAATAGGACCCAGGGTTACGCTGAAGCTTTCTTT.

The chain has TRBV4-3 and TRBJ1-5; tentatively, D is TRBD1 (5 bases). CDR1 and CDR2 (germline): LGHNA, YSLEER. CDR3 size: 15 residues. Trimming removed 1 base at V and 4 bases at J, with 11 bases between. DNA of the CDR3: TGCGCCAGCAGCCAAGGGTCAGGGCGAAATCAGCCCCAGCATTTT. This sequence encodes CASSQGSGRNQPQHF.

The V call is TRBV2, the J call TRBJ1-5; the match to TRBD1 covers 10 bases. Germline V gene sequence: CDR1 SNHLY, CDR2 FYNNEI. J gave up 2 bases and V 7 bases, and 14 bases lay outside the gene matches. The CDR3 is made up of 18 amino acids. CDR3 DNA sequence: TGTGCCAGCATTAGGGACAGGGGACTGTTGGTAGGCAATCAGCCCCAGCATTTT. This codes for CASIRDRGLLVGNQPQHF.

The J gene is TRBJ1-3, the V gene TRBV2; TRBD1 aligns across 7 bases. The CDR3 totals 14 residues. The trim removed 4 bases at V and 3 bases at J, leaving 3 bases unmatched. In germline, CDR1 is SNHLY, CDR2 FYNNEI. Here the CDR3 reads CASSVGGFGNTIYF. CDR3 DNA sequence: TGTGCCAGCAGTGTAGGGGGCTTTGGAAACACCATATATTTT.

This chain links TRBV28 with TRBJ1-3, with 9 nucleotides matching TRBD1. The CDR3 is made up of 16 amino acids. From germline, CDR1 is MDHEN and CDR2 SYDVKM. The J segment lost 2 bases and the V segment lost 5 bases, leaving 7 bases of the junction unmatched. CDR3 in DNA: TGTGCCAGCAGTCCAATTGGACAGGGGACTGGAAACACCATATATTTT. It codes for CASSPIGQGTGNTIYF.

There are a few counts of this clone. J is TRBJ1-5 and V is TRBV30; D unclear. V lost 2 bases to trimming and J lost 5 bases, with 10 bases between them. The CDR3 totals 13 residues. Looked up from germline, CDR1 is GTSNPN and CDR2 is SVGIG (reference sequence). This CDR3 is CAWSLEGDQPQHF. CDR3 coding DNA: TGTGCCTGGAGTCTGGAGGGAGATCAGCCCCAGCATTTT. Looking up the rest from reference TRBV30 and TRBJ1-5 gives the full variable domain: SQTIHQWPATLVQPVGSPLSLECTVEGTSNPNLYWYRQAAGRGLQLLFYSVGIGQISSEVPQNLSASRPQDRQFILSSKKLLLSDSGFYLCAWSLEGDQPQHFGDGTRLSIL.